This T cell receptor (beta chain) was identified in a study of blood T cells in healthy people across ages. It was with a sample-barcoded 5' primer and a J-beta primer mix that a second PCR of about 6 to 12 cycles was run. TCRdb re-analysed the 5' RACE reads in MiXCR, keeping a single row per CDR3 protein. This sample carries about 800,000 distinct CDR3 sequences, 25% of them seen once, and the ten largest clones take approximately 4%. Germline V gives CDR1 MNHEY, CDR2 SMNVEV (reference sequence). Trimming removed 2 bases at V and 0 bases at J, with 7 bases between. There are 14 residues in the CDR3. The same specimen was also included in a second study, on T cells of mothers and their children.

The sequence derives from a boy under 18 in good health. The specimen was blood. The chain is built from TRBV27 and TRBJ2-5; D call uncertain. CDR3 region: CASSLDADQETQYF. CDR3 DNA sequence: TGTGCCAGCAGTTTAGACGCCGACCAAGAGACCCAGTACTTC.